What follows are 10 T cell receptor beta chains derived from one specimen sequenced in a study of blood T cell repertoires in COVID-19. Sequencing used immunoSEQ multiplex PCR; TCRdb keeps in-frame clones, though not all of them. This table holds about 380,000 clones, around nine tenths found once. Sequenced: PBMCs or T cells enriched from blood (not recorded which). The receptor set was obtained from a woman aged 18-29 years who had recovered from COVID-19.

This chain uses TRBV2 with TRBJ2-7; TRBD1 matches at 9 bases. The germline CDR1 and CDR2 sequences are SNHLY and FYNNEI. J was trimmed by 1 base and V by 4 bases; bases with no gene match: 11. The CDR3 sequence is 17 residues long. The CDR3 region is CASSGDRERVGSYEQYF. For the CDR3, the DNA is TGTGCCAGCAGTGGGGACAGGGAAAGAGTGGGGTCCTACGAGCAGTACTTC.

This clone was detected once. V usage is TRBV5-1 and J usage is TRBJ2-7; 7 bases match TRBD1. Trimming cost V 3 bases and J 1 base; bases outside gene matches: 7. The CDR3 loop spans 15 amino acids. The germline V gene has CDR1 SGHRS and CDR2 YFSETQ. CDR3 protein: CASSYRGGASYEQYF. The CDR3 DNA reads TGCGCCAGCAGCTACCGAGGGGGCGCGTCCTACGAGCAGTACTTC. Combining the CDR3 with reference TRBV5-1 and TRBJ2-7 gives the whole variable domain KAGVTQTPRYLIKTRGQQVTLSCSPISGHRSVSWYQQTPGQGLQFLFEYFSETQRNKGNFPGRFSGRQFSNSRSEMNVSTLELGDSALYLCASSYRGGASYEQYFGPGTRLTVT.

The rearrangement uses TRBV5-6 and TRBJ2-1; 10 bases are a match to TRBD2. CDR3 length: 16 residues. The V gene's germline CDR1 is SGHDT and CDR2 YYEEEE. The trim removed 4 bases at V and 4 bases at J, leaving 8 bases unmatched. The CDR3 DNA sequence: TGTGCCAGCAGCGAGATCGCGGGACTAGCGTACAATGAGCAGTTCTTC. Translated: CASSEIAGLAYNEQFF.

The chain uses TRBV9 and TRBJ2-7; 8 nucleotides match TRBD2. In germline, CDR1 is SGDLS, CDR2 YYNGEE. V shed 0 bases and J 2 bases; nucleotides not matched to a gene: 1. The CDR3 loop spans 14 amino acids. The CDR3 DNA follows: TGTGCCAGCAGCGTAGCGGGGGGGCCCTACGAGCAGTACTTC. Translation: CASSVAGGPYEQYF. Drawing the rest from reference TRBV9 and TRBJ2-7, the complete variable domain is DSGVTQTPKHLITATGQRVTLRCSPRSGDLSVYWYQQSLDQGLQFLIQYYNGEERAKGNILERFSAQQFPDLHSELNLSSLELGDSALYFCASSVAGGPYEQYFGPGTRLTVT.

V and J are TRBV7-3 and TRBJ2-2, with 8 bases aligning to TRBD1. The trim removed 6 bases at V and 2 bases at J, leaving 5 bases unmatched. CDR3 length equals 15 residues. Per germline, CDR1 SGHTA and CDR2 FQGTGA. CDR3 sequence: CASRLGTGNTGELFF. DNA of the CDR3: TGTGCCAGCAGATTAGGGACAGGAAACACCGGGGAGCTGTTTTTT. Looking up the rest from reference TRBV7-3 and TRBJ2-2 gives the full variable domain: GAGVSQTPSNKVTEKGKYVELRCDPISGHTALYWYRQSLGQGPEFLIYFQGTGAADDSGLPNDRFFAVRPEGSVSTLKIQRTERGDSAVYLCASRLGTGNTGELFFGEGSRLTVL.

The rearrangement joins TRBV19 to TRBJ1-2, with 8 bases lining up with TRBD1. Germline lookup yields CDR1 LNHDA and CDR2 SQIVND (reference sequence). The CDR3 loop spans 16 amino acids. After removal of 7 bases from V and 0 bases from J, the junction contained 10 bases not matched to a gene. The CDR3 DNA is TGTGCCAGTACCCGGGGACAGGAATACGCTAACTATGGCTACACCTTC. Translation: CASTRGQEYANYGYTF. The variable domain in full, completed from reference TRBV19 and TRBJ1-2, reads DGGITQSPKYLFRKEGQNVTLSCEQNLNHDAMYWYRQDPGQGLRLIYYSQIVNDFQKGDIAEGYSVSREKKESFPLTVTSAQKNPTAFYLCASTRGQEYANYGYTFGSGTRLTVV.

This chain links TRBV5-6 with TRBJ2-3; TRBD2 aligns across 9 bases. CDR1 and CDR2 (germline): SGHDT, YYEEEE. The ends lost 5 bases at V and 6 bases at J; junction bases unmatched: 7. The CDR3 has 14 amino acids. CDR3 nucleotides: TGTGCCAGCAGTAATAGCGGGGGTATGGATACGCAGTATTTT. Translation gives CASSNSGGMDTQYF.

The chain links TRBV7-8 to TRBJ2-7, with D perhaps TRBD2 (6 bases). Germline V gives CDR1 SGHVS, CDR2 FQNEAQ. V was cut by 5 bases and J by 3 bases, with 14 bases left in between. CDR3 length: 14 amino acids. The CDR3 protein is CASSPGGAGYEQYF. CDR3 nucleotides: TGTGCCAGCAGCCCCGGGGGAGCGGGCTACGAGCAGTACTTC.

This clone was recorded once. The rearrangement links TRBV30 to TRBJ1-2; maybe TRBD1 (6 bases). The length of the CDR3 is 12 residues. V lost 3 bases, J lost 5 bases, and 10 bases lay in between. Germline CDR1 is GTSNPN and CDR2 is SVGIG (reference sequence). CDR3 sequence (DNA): TGTGCCTGGAGGAAAGGGACATATGGCTACACCTTC. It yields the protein CAWRKGTYGYTF.

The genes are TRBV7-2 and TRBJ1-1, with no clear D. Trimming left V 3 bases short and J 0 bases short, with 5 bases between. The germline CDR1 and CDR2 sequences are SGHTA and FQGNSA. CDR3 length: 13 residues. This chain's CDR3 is CASSFWLNTEAFF. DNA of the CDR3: TGTGCCAGCAGCTTCTGGCTGAACACTGAAGCTTTCTTT.